These 31 T cell receptor beta chains came from one sample sequenced in a study of T cell repertoires in cytomegalovirus infection. TCRdb processed the reads anew with MiXCR; each CDR3 protein has one entry. This sample has 200,000 to 300,000 distinct CDR3 sequences, with roughly an eighth found just once. The sample comprised PBMCs. These receptors were obtained from a human donor in good health (CMV status not recorded). Some clones in this sample may be carry-over from other donors' samples.

Here the CDR3 DNA reads TGTGCCAGCTCCCCCCCGACAGGGGGCTACGAGCAGTACTTC. It yields the protein CASSPPTGGYEQYF. The rearrangement links TRBV18 to TRBJ2-7, with TRBD1 identical over 9 bases. CDR3 length: 14 residues. The germline V gene has CDR1 KGHSH and CDR2 LQKENI. V lost 6 bases to trimming and J lost 3 bases; unmatched junction nucleotides: 6.

J is TRBJ2-2 and V is TRBV7-3; TRBD2 agrees at 12 bases. The CDR3 consists of 19 residues. V dropped 9 bases and J dropped 2; count of bases not matched to a gene: 16. The germline V gene encodes CDR1 SGHTA and CDR2 FQGTGA. The chain's CDR3 is CASQLNWTSGENNTGELFF. The DNA for the CDR3 is TGTGCCAGTCAGCTTAATTGGACTAGCGGGGAAAACAACACCGGGGAGCTGTTTTTT. The entire variable domain, with the rest obtained from reference TRBV7-3 and TRBJ2-2, is as follows: GAGVSQTPSNKVTEKGKYVELRCDPISGHTALYWYRQSLGQGPEFLIYFQGTGAADDSGLPNDRFFAVRPEGSVSTLKIQRTERGDSAVYLCASQLNWTSGENNTGELFFGEGSRLTVL.

This clonotype came up a few times. The chain has TRBV5-4 and TRBJ1-6; no firm D call. The germline CDR1 and CDR2 sequences are SGHNT and YYREEE (reference sequence). The CDR3 loop spans 15 amino acids. Trimming left V 4 bases short and J 7 bases short, with 15 bases between. Here the CDR3 reads CASSTEAVGNSPLHF. Written as DNA, the CDR3 is TGTGCCAGCAGCACCGAAGCGGTTGGAAATTCACCCCTCCACTTT.

This clonotype was detected many times. Written as DNA, the CDR3 is TGTGCCAGCAGCTTAATCGCGCTAGCGGGAAACGAGCAGTACTTC. Translation gives CASSLIALAGNEQYF. V usage is TRBV7-2 and J usage is TRBJ2-7; 9 bases line up with TRBD2. The V gene end was trimmed by 2 bases and the J gene end by 5 bases; junction bases not matched to a gene: 7. This CDR3 comprises 15 residues. CDR1 is SGHTA, CDR2 FQGNSA, per germline. The full variable domain, rest sourced from reference TRBV7-2 and TRBJ2-7, is GAGVSQSPSNKVTEKGKDVELRCDPISGHTALYWYRQSLGQGLEFLIYFQGNSAPDKSGLPSDRFSAERTGGSVSTLTIQRTQQEDSAVYLCASSLIALAGNEQYFGPGTRLTVT.

The chain uses TRBV28 and TRBJ2-7, with 8 bases that match TRBD1. With V trimmed by 5 bases and J by 0 bases, 6 bases remained unmatched. CDR3 length: 15 amino acids. The germline V gene has CDR1 MDHEN and CDR2 SYDVKM. The CDR3 loop reads CASSLTGVFSYEQYF. The CDR3 nucleotides are TGTGCCAGCAGTCTGACAGGGGTTTTCTCCTACGAGCAGTACTTC. Full variable domain (missing parts from reference TRBV28 and TRBJ2-7): DVKVTQSSRYLVKRTGEKVFLECVQDMDHENMFWYRQDPGLGLRLIYFSYDVKMKEKGDIPEGYSVSREKKERFSLILESASTNQTSMYLCASSLTGVFSYEQYFGPGTRLTVT.

This clonotype has a count of ten or more. The V gene is TRBV6-2 or TRBV6-3, the J gene TRBJ2-7, with D perhaps being TRBD1 or TRBD2 (6 bases each). Trimming stripped 7 bases from V and 2 bases from J, with 12 bases between. Germline values: CDR1 MNHEY, CDR2 SVGEGT. The CDR3 spans 13 residues. The CDR3 loop is CASTQGGTYEQYF. The CDR3 region has the DNA TGTGCCAGCACCCAAGGGGGGACCTACGAGCAGTACTTC.

The V gene is TRBV12-3 or TRBV12-4, the J gene TRBJ1-4; D unclear. V shed 6 bases and J shed 7 bases, with 12 bases lying between them. The CDR3 runs 13 residues. The CDR3 coding sequence is TGTGCCAGCAGCCGTCGAATTCCTGAAAAACTGTTTTTT. This translates into CASSRRIPEKLFF.

V gene TRBV6-1 combines with J gene TRBJ1-5; D gene ambiguous. Germline CDR1 and CDR2: MNHNS and SASEGT. CDR3 length equals 12 residues. Trimming left V 6 bases short and J 5 bases short, with 8 bases between. In DNA, the CDR3 is TGTGCCAGCAGGAAGGGAGATCAGCCCCAGCATTTT. Encoded protein: CASRKGDQPQHF.

This clonotype appeared a few times. The gene calls are TRBV25-1 and TRBJ1-1; possibly TRBD1 for D (5 bases). V lost 7 bases and J 8 bases, leaving 20 bases between the germline ends. Germline lookup yields CDR1 MGHDK and CDR2 SYGVNS. The CDR3 runs to 14 residues. The CDR3 nucleotides are TGTGCCAGCACCAACCTCGGGGCGGCGGGAGAAGCTTTCTTT. Amino acids: CASTNLGAAGEAFF.

This clonotype was found many times. This chain connects TRBV7-3 to TRBJ2-3; 9 positions match TRBD2. CDR1 and CDR2 from the germline V gene are SGHTA and FQGTGA. J lost 0 bases, V lost 5 bases, and 3 bases had no gene match. This CDR3 comprises 15 residues. The CDR3 reads CASSRLAVSTDTQYF. The CDR3 DNA reads TGTGCCAGCAGCCGACTAGCGGTCAGCACAGATACGCAGTATTTT.

V and J are TRBV20-1 and TRBJ2-3; D might be TRBD2 (5 bases). Germline CDR1 is DFQATT and CDR2 is SNEGSKA (reference sequence). Trimming took 0 bases from V and 0 from J, leaving 10 bases between them. This CDR3 region has 15 residues. CDR3 nucleotide sequence: TGCAGTGCTAGAGACGCGGGCCCGAGCACAGATACGCAGTATTTT. Its protein product is CSARDAGPSTDTQYF.

The sample holds many counts of this clonotype. This chain uses TRBV7-9 with TRBJ1-2; D gene ambiguous. The CDR3 consists of 14 residues. V dropped 7 bases and J dropped 6 bases, with 18 bases sitting between them. Germline V gives CDR1 SEHNR, CDR2 FQNEAQ (reference sequence). The CDR3 bases are TGTGCCAGCAACCGCCCAGAGGATGGTCATGGCTACACCTTC. It yields the protein CASNRPEDGHGYTF.

This chain connects TRBV19 to TRBJ1-5; 7 bases match TRBD1. The CDR3 spans 16 residues. Germline V CDR1 and CDR2: LNHDA, SQIVND (reference sequence). V lost 7 bases and J lost 0; bases outside the gene matches: 9. CDR3 in DNA: TGTGCCAGTAACCCCCCTACAGGGGTTAGCAATCAGCCCCAGCATTTT. Translation gives CASNPPTGVSNQPQHF.

The table lists this clonotype with many counts. The gene calls are TRBV28 and TRBJ1-1; D gene uncertain. V lost 6 bases and J 0 bases, leaving 14 bases between the germline ends. Per germline, CDR1 MDHEN and CDR2 SYDVKM. The CDR3 is made up of 15 amino acids. The CDR3 sequence is CASSPWEAMNTEAFF. CDR3 DNA: TGTGCCAGCAGCCCGTGGGAGGCCATGAACACTGAAGCTTTCTTT.

V and J are TRBV5-1 and TRBJ1-6; TRBD1 aligns across 12 bases. This CDR3 region has 15 residues. Germline trimming cut 9 bases from V and 9 bases from J; bases unmatched to any gene: 10. In germline, CDR1 is SGHRS, CDR2 YFSETQ. CDR3 DNA: TGCGCCACCCCGAGGCCGGGACAGGGGGCTTCACCCCTCCACTTT. Translating it yields CATPRPGQGASPLHF.

This rearrangement joins TRBV29-1 to TRBJ1-2, with TRBD1 as a possible D gene (6 bases). Looked up from germline, CDR1 is SQVTM and CDR2 is ANQGSEA. Trimming removed 2 bases at V and 3 bases at J, with 13 bases between. The CDR3 sequence is 14 residues long. For the CDR3, the DNA is TGCAGCGTTGAAAGGGGGGGCCCCTACTATGGCTACACCTTC. Translated: CSVERGGPYYGYTF.

This clonotype has just a few counts. The chain has TRBV20-1 and TRBJ2-7, with TRBD2 matching over 7 bases. This CDR3 is built from 14 residues. The germline V gene has CDR1 DFQATT and CDR2 SNEGSKA (reference sequence). J gave up 6 bases and V 5 bases, and 13 bases lay outside the gene matches. CDR3 residues: CSAVKLGGSREQYF. CDR3 sequence (DNA): TGCAGTGCTGTGAAGCTGGGGGGGTCCCGCGAGCAGTACTTC.

At least ten counts were recorded for this clonotype. This sequence joins TRBV7-2 and TRBJ1-1; a possible D gene is TRBD1 (5 bases). The CDR3 consists of 16 residues. Trimming shortened V by 3 bases and J by 0 bases, and 14 bases separated the two germline ends. Germline V gives CDR1 SGHTA, CDR2 FQGNSA. CDR3 residues: CASSFSGTLLNTEAFF. In DNA form, the CDR3 reads TGTGCCAGCAGCTTCTCCGGGACCCTGTTGAACACTGAAGCTTTCTTT. Based on the CDR3 plus reference TRBV7-2 and TRBJ1-1, the full variable domain is GAGVSQSPSNKVTEKGKDVELRCDPISGHTALYWYRQSLGQGLEFLIYFQGNSAPDKSGLPSDRFSAERTGGSVSTLTIQRTQQEDSAVYLCASSFSGTLLNTEAFFGQGTRLTVV.

This clonotype showed up many times. This chain joins TRBV10-3 and TRBJ2-7; 8 nucleotides agree with TRBD1. The length of the CDR3 is 15 residues. CDR1 and CDR2 (germline): ENHRY, SYGVKD. V was clipped by 3 bases and J by 0 bases; unmatched bases: 4. The CDR3 spells CAISDPDRDSYEQYF. CDR3 bases: TGTGCCATCAGTGACCCGGACAGGGACTCCTACGAGCAGTACTTC.

This clonotype was recorded many times. CDR3 coding DNA: TGTGCCAGCAGCTTTGGTCAGTCAGGGACTGAAGCTTTCTTT. Translation gives CASSFGQSGTEAFF. This chain uses TRBV7-8 with TRBJ1-1; tentative D call: TRBD1 (5 bases). This CDR3 is built from 14 residues. Germline CDR1 and CDR2: SGHVS and FQNEAQ. The V and J ends lost 3 bases and 5 bases respectively, with 13 bases between them. Filled out from reference TRBV7-8 and TRBJ1-1, the complete variable domain reads GAGVSQSPRYKVAKRGQDVALRCDPISGHVSLFWYQQALGQGPEFLTYFQNEAQLDKSGLPSDRFFAERPEGSVSTLKIQRTQQEDSAVYLCASSFGQSGTEAFFGQGTRLTVV.

The rearrangement joins TRBV20-1 to TRBJ2-2; TRBD1 matches 10 bases. Germline lookup yields CDR1 DFQATT and CDR2 SNEGSKA (reference sequence). CDR3 size: 17 residues. V lost 1 base and J lost 4; bases outside the gene matches: 9. Written as DNA, the CDR3 is TGCAGTGCTAGAGCCCCAGCCGGGACAGGGGTCACCGGGGAGCTGTTTTTT. It translates to CSARAPAGTGVTGELFF.

This clonotype has ten or more counts. The V gene is TRBV7-3, the J gene TRBJ2-2; D not resolved. V lost 5 bases to trimming and J lost 4 bases, with 8 bases between them. Germline lookup yields CDR1 SGHTA and CDR2 FQGTGA. The CDR3 is made up of 13 amino acids. The CDR3: CASSKVITGELFF. The CDR3 coding sequence is TGTGCCAGCAGCAAGGTTATCACCGGGGAGCTGTTTTTT.

The V and J genes are TRBV10-3 and TRBJ2-3; D unresolved. Germline V lookup: CDR1 ENHRY, CDR2 SYGVKD. The V and J ends lost 2 bases and 5 bases respectively, with 5 bases between them. The CDR3 is made up of 12 amino acids. CDR3 protein: CAISEGEDTQYF. In DNA, the CDR3 is TGTGCCATCAGTGAGGGGGAAGATACGCAGTATTTT.

This clonotype showed up many times. The CDR3: CASSRPGTSGSEQYF. Here the CDR3 DNA reads TGTGCCAGCAGCCGCCCCGGGACTAGCGGGAGCGAGCAGTACTTC. The V gene is TRBV7-8, the J gene TRBJ2-7, with 14 positions matching TRBD2. J gave up 6 bases and V 5 bases, and 6 bases lay outside the gene matches. The CDR3 has 15 amino acids. Germline-derived CDR1 and CDR2 are SGHVS and FQNEAQ.

This chain's CDR3 is CASSQRQGYTGELFF. The CDR3 DNA sequence: TGTGCCAGCAGCCAACGACAGGGCTACACCGGGGAGCTGTTTTTT. The chain has TRBV7-3 and TRBJ2-2; 7 bases agree with TRBD1. The length of the CDR3 is 15 residues. The V and J ends lost 5 bases and 3 bases, in that order; junction bases with no gene match: 6. Germline values: CDR1 SGHTA, CDR2 FQGTGA.

This chain links TRBV3-1 with TRBJ1-4; the D is unclear. This CDR3 is built from 16 residues. Germline-derived CDR1 and CDR2 are LGHDT and YNNKEL (reference sequence). The V end was cut by 0 bases, the J end by 2 bases, with 10 bases between. The CDR3 DNA reads as TGTGCCAGCAGCCAAGAGGATGGACCGACTAATGAAAAACTGTTTTTT. The encoded protein is CASSQEDGPTNEKLFF.

This clonotype was observed at least ten times. V is TRBV7-2 and J is TRBJ2-5, with D perhaps matching TRBD2 (5 bases). The germline CDR1 and CDR2 sequences are SGHTA and FQGNSA. CDR3 length equals 12 residues. V was trimmed by 4 bases and J by 9 bases, leaving 12 bases between them. The chain's CDR3 is CASSWSPGAQYF. In DNA form, the CDR3 reads TGTGCCAGCAGCTGGAGTCCCGGGGCCCAGTACTTC. The full variable domain, in which reference TRBV7-2 and TRBJ2-5 provide the parts outside the CDR3, is GAGVSQSPSNKVTEKGKDVELRCDPISGHTALYWYRQSLGQGLEFLIYFQGNSAPDKSGLPSDRFSAERTGGSVSTLTIQRTQQEDSAVYLCASSWSPGAQYFGPGTRLLVL.

This clonotype was counted between two and nine times. V usage is TRBV19 and J usage is TRBJ2-2; tentatively, D is TRBD1 (6 bases). Germline CDR1 is LNHDA and CDR2 is SQIVND (reference sequence). The V and J ends lost 6 bases and 5 bases respectively, with 10 bases between them. The CDR3 loop spans 13 amino acids. CDR3 bases: TGTGCCAGTAGCAAACAGGGTACCGGGGAGCTGTTTTTT. Its protein product is CASSKQGTGELFF.

The rearrangement uses TRBV20-1 and TRBJ2-5; D gene uncertain. The V gene lost 4 bases and the J gene lost 5 bases, with 17 bases spanning the gap. Germline V gives CDR1 DFQATT, CDR2 SNEGSKA (reference sequence). The CDR3 runs to 14 residues. The DNA for the CDR3 is TGCAGTGCTACCCCGACCACCGTAGGGGAGACCCAGTACTTC. Translating it yields CSATPTTVGETQYF.

The J gene is TRBJ2-1, the V gene TRBV20-1; 11 bases map to TRBD2. Trimming cost V 2 bases and J 6 bases; bases outside gene matches: 3. Germline values: CDR1 DFQATT, CDR2 SNEGSKA (reference sequence). This CDR3 comprises 14 residues. CDR3: CSARPSGRINEQFF. The CDR3 nucleotides are TGCAGTGCTAGACCTAGCGGGAGGATCAATGAGCAGTTCTTC.

In its sample, this clonotype was seen many times. The chain carries TRBV12-3 or TRBV12-4 and TRBJ2-7; the D gene is possibly TRBD1 (6 bases). Trimming cost V 5 bases and J 1 base, with 9 bases left between them. The CDR3 covers 13 residues. CDR3 in amino acids: CASSRGHSYEQYF. The DNA for the CDR3 is TGTGCCAGCAGTAGGGGACATTCCTACGAGCAGTACTTC.